This T cell receptor beta chain was captured by sequencing in a study of chemoradiotherapy in HPV16-positive cancers. Whole-study context: Candidate HPV-specific clones and shared TCR motifs came from a couple of HPV16-positive patients.

V was clipped by 1 base and J by 2 bases, with 14 bases between them. Germline V gives CDR1 MGHRA, CDR2 YSYEKL. This CDR3 contains 16 residues. Study conclusions and caveats: During treatment, candidate HPV-specific clones and E7-related motifs expanded in tumor. Better recurrence-free survival went with HPV-responsive T-cell expansion in HPV16-positive patients.

The data were produced by immunoSEQ multiplex PCR, yet TCRdb's version contains in-frame clones alone and is incomplete. Here the sample spans fewer than 3,000 clones, 75% to 85% being singletons. Over chemoradiotherapy, repertoires were sampled more than once. Worth noting for this clone: Its antigen is not known.

This clonotype was obtained from a human donor with HPV-associated anogenital cancer. Sequenced material: tumor tissue, taken from a patient who underwent chemoradiotherapy. This rearrangement joins TRBV4-1 to TRBJ1-1, with D maybe TRBD1 (6 bases). The CDR3 DNA is TGCGCCAGCAGCCAAGTGGGGACACCCTTAAACACTGAAGCTTTCTTT. The encoded protein is CASSQVGTPLNTEAFF.